The 23 T cell receptor beta chains given below trace back to one sample, sequenced in a study of CD4+ T cells in melanoma. Profiled with immunoSEQ multiplex PCR; TCRdb holds only in-frame clones, not every one. Of around 110,000 clones listed, about nine tenths were seen once; the top ten hold 3.3%. Sequencing was done on a sample of peripheral blood. The source is a human donor with melanoma.

The chain couples TRBV6-5 to TRBJ1-3; a possible D gene is TRBD1 (6 bases). This CDR3 has 16 residues. CDR1 is MNHEY, CDR2 SVGAGI, per germline. V lost 3 bases to trimming and J lost 8 bases, with 20 bases between them. For the CDR3, the DNA is TGTGCCAGCAGTTATGGTCTGGGGGGCACTGGGGACACCATATATTTT. Residues: CASSYGLGGTGDTIYF.

The chain is built from TRBV7-9 and TRBJ1-1, with D uncertain. Germline V gene lookup returns CDR1 SEHNR and CDR2 FQNEAQ (reference sequence). The CDR3 loop spans 13 amino acids. Trimming stripped 5 bases from V and 6 bases from J, with 13 bases between. The CDR3 here is CASSLPTLPEAFF. The CDR3, as DNA: TGTGCCAGCAGCCTCCCCACGCTCCCTGAAGCTTTCTTT.

J is TRBJ2-1 and V is TRBV12-5, with 9 bases lining up with TRBD2. There are 15 residues in the CDR3. Germline assignment: CDR1 LGHNT and CDR2 FRNRAP. V gave up 2 bases and J gave up 5 bases; unmatched junction bases: 4. The CDR3 nucleotides read TGTGCTAGTGGTTTGTTTTCTAGCGGGGACAATGAGCAGTTCTTC. Translation: CASGLFSSGDNEQFF. The complete variable domain, with remaining parts taken from reference TRBV12-5 and TRBJ2-1, reads DARVTQTPRHKVTEMGQEVTMRCQPILGHNTVFWYRQTMMQGLELLAYFRNRAPLDDSGMPKDRFSAEMPDATLATLKIQPSEPRDSAVYFCASGLFSSGDNEQFFGPGTRLTVL.

This clone was detected once. This chain joins TRBV7-3 and TRBJ1-2, with TRBD1 identical over 8 bases. V lost 3 bases and J lost 0; bases outside the gene matches: 0. CDR1 and CDR2 (germline): SGHTA, FQGTGA. This CDR3 has 14 residues. As DNA, the CDR3 is TGTGCCAGCAGCTTGGACAGGGCTAACTATGGCTACACCTTC. Translating gives CASSLDRANYGYTF.

The gene calls are TRBV4-3 and TRBJ2-3, with TRBD1 matching over 9 bases. This CDR3 region has 16 residues. Per germline, CDR1 LGHNA and CDR2 YSLEER. Trimming took 1 base from V and 1 from J; bases not matched to a gene: 3. CDR3 residues: CASSQVRDRGTDTQYF. The DNA for the CDR3 is TGCGCCAGCAGCCAAGTCCGGGACAGGGGCACAGATACGCAGTATTTT.

This CDR3 is CASSGREGLGEQFF. The CDR3 bases are TGTGCCAGCAGCGGCCGGGAGGGCCTTGGTGAGCAGTTCTTC. V usage is TRBV5-6 and J usage is TRBJ2-1; TRBD2 aligns across 8 bases. This CDR3 has 14 amino acids. Germline trimming cut 4 bases from V and 9 bases from J; bases unmatched to any gene: 9. Germline V gene data show CDR1 as SGHDT and CDR2 as YYEEEE. The variable domain in full, completed from reference TRBV5-6 and TRBJ2-1, reads DAGVTQSPTHLIKTRGQQVTLRCSPKSGHDTVSWYQQALGQGPQFIFQYYEEEERQRGNFPDRFSGHQFPNYSSELNVNALLLGDSALYLCASSGREGLGEQFFGPGTRLTVL.

This chain connects TRBV5-6 to TRBJ2-1; the D gene is possibly TRBD2 (5 bases). The CDR3 length is 16 residues. CDR1 is SGHDT and CDR2 is YYEEEE in the germline V gene. V was cut by 0 bases and J by 4 bases, with 14 bases left in between. The CDR3 sequence is CASSLAKRMRYNEQFF. CDR3 nucleotides: TGTGCCAGCAGCTTGGCCAAGCGGATGCGATACAATGAGCAGTTCTTC. The variable domain in full, completed from reference TRBV5-6 and TRBJ2-1, reads DAGVTQSPTHLIKTRGQQVTLRCSPKSGHDTVSWYQQALGQGPQFIFQYYEEEERQRGNFPDRFSGHQFPNYSSELNVNALLLGDSALYLCASSLAKRMRYNEQFFGPGTRLTVL.

The CDR3 is CSAATNSYNEQFF. The CDR3 DNA reads TGCAGCGCCGCGACTAACTCCTACAATGAGCAGTTCTTC. The genes are TRBV29-1 and TRBJ2-1, with D perhaps matching TRBD2 (5 bases). This CDR3 region has 13 residues. Trimming removed 7 bases from V and 0 bases from J, with 10 bases in between. Germline V CDR1 and CDR2: SQVTM, ANQGSEA.

Only a few counts were recorded for this clone. The same CDR3 also results from other DNA sequences found in this sample. The V and J genes are TRBV5-1 and TRBJ2-7; D ambiguous. The CDR3 is 13 amino acids. The V gene lost 4 bases and the J gene lost 0 bases, with 8 bases spanning the gap. Looked up from germline, CDR1 is SGHRS and CDR2 is YFSETQ. The CDR3 loop is CASSPLGSYEQYF. The CDR3 nucleotides are TGCGCCAGCAGCCCCCTGGGCTCCTACGAGCAGTACTTC.

The chain is built from TRBV4-2 and TRBJ2-4, with 7 nucleotides matching TRBD2. The CDR3 spans 14 residues. The J segment lost 8 bases and the V segment lost 4 bases, leaving 8 bases of the junction unmatched. CDR1 is LGHNA and CDR2 is YNFKEQ in the germline V gene. This CDR3 is CASSPERGGYIQYF. CDR3 in DNA: TGTGCCAGCAGCCCCGAGCGGGGAGGCTACATTCAGTACTTC.

The chain recombines TRBV15 with TRBJ2-1; maybe TRBD1 (5 bases). Trimming shortened V by 4 bases and J by 5 bases, and 9 bases separated the two germline ends. The germline gives CDR1 LNHNV, CDR2 YYDKDF (reference sequence). This CDR3 spans 13 amino acids. CDR3 nucleotide sequence: TGTGCCACCAGCAAAGGGGCTAACAATGAGCAGTTCTTC. It specifies CATSKGANNEQFF.

The chain links TRBV28 to TRBJ2-3; TRBD1 agrees at 9 bases. V lost 10 bases, J lost 2 bases, and 7 bases stayed unmatched. The CDR3 consists of 14 residues. CDR1 MDHEN and CDR2 SYDVKM come from the germline V gene. The CDR3 here is CATQRDRATDTQYF. CDR3 nucleotide sequence: TGTGCCACCCAGAGGGACAGGGCCACAGATACGCAGTATTTT.

This clone came up once. V is TRBV7-6 and J is TRBJ2-7; TRBD1 or TRBD2 may be the D gene (5 bases each). Per germline, CDR1 SGHVS and CDR2 FNYEAQ. This CDR3 has 14 residues. Trimming stripped 5 bases from V and 3 bases from J, with 14 bases between. As DNA, the CDR3 is TGTGCCAGCAGCGCCCAGGGACCTTTCTACGAGCAGTACTTC. Protein sequence: CASSAQGPFYEQYF.

The V call is TRBV28, the J call TRBJ1-2; D remains unclear. Trimming left V 6 bases short and J 3 bases short, with 8 bases between. CDR3 size: 12 residues. CDR1 MDHEN and CDR2 SYDVKM come from the germline V gene. The CDR3 loop reads CASSLIDYGYTF. DNA for the CDR3: TGTGCCAGCAGCCTCATTGACTATGGCTACACCTTC.

This rearrangement joins TRBV28 to TRBJ2-7, with D unclear. Trimming removed 3 bases at V and 5 bases at J, with 14 bases between. Germline lookup yields CDR1 MDHEN and CDR2 SYDVKM. The CDR3 is made up of 14 amino acids. CDR3 sequence reads: CASSFRPPGNEQYF. The CDR3, as DNA: TGTGCCAGCAGTTTTCGCCCCCCGGGCAACGAGCAGTACTTC.

This rearrangement joins TRBV19 to TRBJ2-1; 12 nucleotides match TRBD2. The V and J ends lost 3 bases and 5 bases, in that order; junction bases with no gene match: 8. The germline V gene has CDR1 LNHDA and CDR2 SQIVND (reference sequence). This CDR3 has 17 residues. CDR3 in DNA: TGTGCCAGTAGTATCTCTGGGCTAGCGGGAGGGAACAATGAGCAGTTCTTC. It translates to CASSISGLAGGNNEQFF. Complete variable domain (other parts from reference TRBV19 and TRBJ2-1): DGGITQSPKYLFRKEGQNVTLSCEQNLNHDAMYWYRQDPGQGLRLIYYSQIVNDFQKGDIAEGYSVSREKKESFPLTVTSAQKNPTAFYLCASSISGLAGGNNEQFFGPGTRLTVL.

This clone was observed once. V and J are TRBV6-5 and TRBJ1-1, with D perhaps TRBD1 (5 bases). CDR3 length: 10 amino acids. Germline values: CDR1 MNHEY, CDR2 SVGAGI. The V and J ends lost 10 bases and 5 bases respectively, with 8 bases between them. The DNA for the CDR3 is TGTGCCATACCAGGGACTGAAGCTTTCTTT. Encoded protein: CAIPGTEAFF.

The chain couples TRBV4-2 to TRBJ2-5; 7 bases line up with TRBD1. Germline V CDR1 and CDR2: LGHNA, YNFKEQ. J gave up 2 bases and V 0 bases, and 6 bases lay outside the gene matches. This CDR3 spans 16 amino acids. CDR3: CASSQDTTGRQETQYF. The DNA for the CDR3 is TGTGCCAGCAGCCAAGATACGACAGGGAGACAAGAGACCCAGTACTTC.

The chain uses TRBV2 and TRBJ2-1; the D gene is possibly TRBD2 (6 bases). V was shortened by 8 bases and J by 3 bases, with 14 bases between the two germline ends. Germline CDR1 SNHLY, CDR2 FYNNEI. CDR3 length equals 14 residues. Here the CDR3 DNA reads TGTGCCAGCGGAGGGCGGGGAGTCTACAATGAGCAGTTCTTC. This translates into CASGGRGVYNEQFF.

The V call is TRBV19, the J call TRBJ1-5; D unclear. The CDR3 loop spans 17 amino acids. Germline CDR1 LNHDA, CDR2 SQIVND (reference sequence). V lost 5 bases, J lost 4 bases, and 21 bases lay in between. Written as DNA, the CDR3 is TGTGCCAGTAGTCAGAGGGTACGAATTACGGCGAATCAGCCCCAGCATTTT. Translating gives CASSQRVRITANQPQHF. Complete variable domain (other parts from reference TRBV19 and TRBJ1-5): DGGITQSPKYLFRKEGQNVTLSCEQNLNHDAMYWYRQDPGQGLRLIYYSQIVNDFQKGDIAEGYSVSREKKESFPLTVTSAQKNPTAFYLCASSQRVRITANQPQHFGDGTRLSIL.

J is TRBJ2-5 and V is TRBV7-2; 9 bases align to TRBD2. CDR1 and CDR2 from the germline V gene are SGHTA and FQGNSA. Trimming took 2 bases from V and 2 from J; bases not matched to a gene: 6. The CDR3 runs 16 residues. This CDR3 reads CASSLTGGGVQETQYF. DNA for the CDR3: TGTGCCAGCAGCTTAACGGGCGGGGGGGTTCAAGAGACCCAGTACTTC.

This chain connects TRBV7-8 to TRBJ2-5, with 10 bases fitting TRBD2. The CDR3 runs to 16 residues. CDR1 SGHVS and CDR2 FQNEAQ come from the germline V gene. V lost 5 bases, J lost 3 bases, and 9 bases stayed unmatched. The DNA of the CDR3 is TGTGCCAGCAGCCTGAGGACTAGCGGATATAAAGAGACCCAGTACTTC. Translating it yields CASSLRTSGYKETQYF. The variable domain in full, completed from reference TRBV7-8 and TRBJ2-5, reads GAGVSQSPRYKVAKRGQDVALRCDPISGHVSLFWYQQALGQGPEFLTYFQNEAQLDKSGLPSDRFFAERPEGSVSTLKIQRTQQEDSAVYLCASSLRTSGYKETQYFGPGTRLLVL.

The chain is built from TRBV5-1 and TRBJ2-7, with D possibly TRBD2 on 6 matching bases. Deletions cut 4 bases from V and 4 bases from J, with 12 bases between. The CDR3 extends over 13 amino acids. Germline V gene data show CDR1 as SGHRS and CDR2 as YFSETQ. Here the CDR3 DNA reads TGCGCCAGCAGCCTAGATCGGGGGTACGAGCAGTACTTC. Amino acid sequence: CASSLDRGYEQYF. Full variable domain (rest looked up from reference TRBV5-1 and TRBJ2-7): KAGVTQTPRYLIKTRGQQVTLSCSPISGHRSVSWYQQTPGQGLQFLFEYFSETQRNKGNFPGRFSGRQFSNSRSEMNVSTLELGDSALYLCASSLDRGYEQYFGPGTRLTVT.